This entry lists 2 T cell receptor beta chains sequenced from one sample in a study of tumor and adjacent non-tumor tissue in lung cancer. The library came from three nested PCR rounds adapted from ARM-PCR protocols. Each CDR3 protein gets one entry after TCRdb re-called the multiplex PCR reads with MiXCR. This sample has about 93,000 distinct CDR3 sequences, with 67% found just once. No cell sorting was done before RNA was extracted from the tissue. The source material was lung tumor tissue. Every receptor here comes from a man aged 55 to 70 with non-small cell lung cancer.

The rearrangement uses TRBV5-1 and TRBJ1-5; weak D call: TRBD1 (5 bases). This CDR3 is built from 14 residues. The germline gives CDR1 SGHRS, CDR2 YFSETQ. The V and J ends lost 0 bases and 10 bases respectively, with 14 bases between them. Here the CDR3 reads CASSLGGARRPQHF. CDR3 sequence (DNA): TGCGCCAGCAGCTTGGGAGGGGCTCGTCGCCCCCAGCATTTT.

Details on this clonotype: Germline is not matched at one junction end, which may reflect a read error. This sequence joins TRBV29-1 and TRBJ1-2; 9 bases are a match to TRBD1. The CDR3 has 14 residues. CDR1 and CDR2 from the germline V gene are SQVTM and ANQGSEA. As DNA, the CDR3 is TGCAGCATGGGGGTTCCGGGACAGGGCTATGACTACACCTTC. This codes for CSMGVPGQGYDYTF.